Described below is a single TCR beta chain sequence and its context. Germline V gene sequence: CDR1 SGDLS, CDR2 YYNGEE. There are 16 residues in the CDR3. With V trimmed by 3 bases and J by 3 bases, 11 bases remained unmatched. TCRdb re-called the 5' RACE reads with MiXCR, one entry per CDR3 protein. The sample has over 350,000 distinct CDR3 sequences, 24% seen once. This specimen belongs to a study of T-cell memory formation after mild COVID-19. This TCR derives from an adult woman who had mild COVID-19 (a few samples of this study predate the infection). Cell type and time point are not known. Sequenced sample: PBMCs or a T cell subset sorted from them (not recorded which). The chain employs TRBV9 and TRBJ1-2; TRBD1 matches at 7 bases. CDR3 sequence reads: CASSDGQARADYGYTF. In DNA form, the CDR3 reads TGTGCCAGCAGCGACGGACAGGCCCGTGCGGACTATGGCTACACCTTC. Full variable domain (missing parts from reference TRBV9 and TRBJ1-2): DSGVTQTPKHLITATGQRVTLRCSPRSGDLSVYWYQQSLDQGLQFLIQYYNGEERAKGNILERFSAQQFPDLHSELNLSSLELGDSALYFCASSDGQARADYGYTFGSGTRLTVV.